The 2 T cell receptor beta chains reported below all come from one sample, sequenced in a study of blood T cell repertoires in COVID-19. TCRdb's table, derived via immunoSEQ multiplex PCR, lists solely in-frame clones and lacks some. Among roughly 200,000 clones listed, 80% to 90% were seen once. Sequences were obtained from peripheral blood. These receptors came from a man aged 55 to 70 with acute or convalescent COVID-19.

V gene TRBV27 combines with J gene TRBJ2-7; TRBD2 might be the D (6 bases). Germline CDR1 MNHEY, CDR2 SMNVEV (reference sequence). V lost 3 bases to trimming and J lost 4 bases, with 10 bases between them. This CDR3 has 13 residues. CDR3 in DNA: TGTGCCAGCAGTTTTAGCGGCCAGTACGAGCAGTACTTC. It specifies CASSFSGQYEQYF.

J is TRBJ2-1 and V is TRBV29-1, with 9 bases fitting TRBD2. V was pared by 1 base and J by 7 bases, with 5 bases of the junction left unmatched. The CDR3 covers 14 residues. Germline V gene lookup returns CDR1 SQVTM and CDR2 ANQGSEA. As DNA, the CDR3 is TGCAGCGTTGAAGGGCTAGCGGGAAAAAATGAGCAGTTCTTC. It codes for CSVEGLAGKNEQFF.